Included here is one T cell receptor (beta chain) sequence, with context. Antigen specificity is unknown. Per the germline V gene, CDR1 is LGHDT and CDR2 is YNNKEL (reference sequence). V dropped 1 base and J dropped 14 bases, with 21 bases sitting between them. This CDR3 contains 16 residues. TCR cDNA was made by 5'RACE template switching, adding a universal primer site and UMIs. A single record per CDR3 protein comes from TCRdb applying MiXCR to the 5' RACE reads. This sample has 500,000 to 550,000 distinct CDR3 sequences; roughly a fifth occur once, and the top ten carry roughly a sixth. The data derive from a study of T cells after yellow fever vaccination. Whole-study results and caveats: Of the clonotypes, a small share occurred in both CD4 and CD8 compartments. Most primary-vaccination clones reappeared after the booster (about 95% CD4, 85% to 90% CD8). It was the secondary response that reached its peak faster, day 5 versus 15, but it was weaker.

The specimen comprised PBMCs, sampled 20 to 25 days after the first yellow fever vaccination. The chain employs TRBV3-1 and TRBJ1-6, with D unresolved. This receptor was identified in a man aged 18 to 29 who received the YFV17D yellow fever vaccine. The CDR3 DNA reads TGTGCCAGCAGCCAAGGAAGGACGGAGGAAGAATGGGCCCTCCACTTT. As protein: CASSQGRTEEEWALHF. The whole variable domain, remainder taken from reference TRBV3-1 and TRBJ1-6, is DTAVSQTPKYLVTQMGNDKSIKCEQNLGHDTMYWYKQDSKKFLKIMFSYNNKELIINETVPNRFSPKSPDKAHLNLHINSLELGDSAVYFCASSQGRTEEEWALHFGNGTRLTVT.